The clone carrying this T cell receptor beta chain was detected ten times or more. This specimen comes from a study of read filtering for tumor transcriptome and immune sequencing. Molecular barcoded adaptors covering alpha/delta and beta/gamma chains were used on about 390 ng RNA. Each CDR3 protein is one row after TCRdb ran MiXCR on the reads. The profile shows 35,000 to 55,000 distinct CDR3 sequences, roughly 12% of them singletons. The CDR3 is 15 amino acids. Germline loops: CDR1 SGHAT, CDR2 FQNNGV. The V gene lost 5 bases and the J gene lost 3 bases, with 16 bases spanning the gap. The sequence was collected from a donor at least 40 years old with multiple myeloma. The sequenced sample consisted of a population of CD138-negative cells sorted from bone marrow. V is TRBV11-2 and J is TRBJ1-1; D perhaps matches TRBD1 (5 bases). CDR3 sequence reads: CASSLALAGYTEAFF. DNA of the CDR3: TGTGCCAGCAGCCTCGCCCTGGCAGGGTACACTGAAGCTTTCTTT.